One sample yielded the 25 T cell receptor beta chains listed below, sequenced in a study of blood T cell repertoires in COVID-19. Using immunoSEQ multiplex PCR, the repertoire was profiled, and TCRdb retains in-frame clones only, with some absent. The sample records some 310,000 clones, 85% to 90% being singletons. Sequencing input: PBMCs or T cells enriched from blood (not recorded which). The source is a woman in her twenties or thirties who had recovered from COVID-19.

The gene calls are TRBV5-1 and TRBJ2-1; D remains unclear. V lost 2 bases to trimming and J lost 5 bases, with 17 bases between them. The germline V gene has CDR1 SGHRS and CDR2 YFSETQ. The length of the CDR3 is 16 residues. CDR3 nucleotides: TGCGCCAGCAGCTTCATGGCTACGAGAACTAACAATGAGCAGTTCTTC. It codes for CASSFMATRTNNEQFF.

This clone appeared once. The J gene is TRBJ1-2, the V gene TRBV27; TRBD1 matches 7 bases. Germline lookup yields CDR1 MNHEY and CDR2 SMNVEV (reference sequence). The CDR3 covers 14 residues. The ends lost 4 bases at V and 6 bases at J; junction bases unmatched: 8. Here the CDR3 reads CASSYLGTADGYTF. The DNA for the CDR3 is TGTGCCAGCAGTTACCTTGGGACAGCCGATGGCTACACCTTC.

Only one count was recorded for this clone. CDR3 amino acids: CASSYFVGQMNTEAFF. In DNA form, the CDR3 reads TGTGCCAGCAGTTACTTTGTGGGACAGATGAACACTGAAGCTTTCTTT. The chain links TRBV6-5 to TRBJ1-1; TRBD1 aligns across 7 bases. The CDR3 sequence is 16 residues long. Germline loops: CDR1 MNHEY, CDR2 SVGAGI. The ends lost 1 base at V and 0 bases at J; junction bases unmatched: 5.

The CDR3 sequence: CASSQDPGAGQPQHF. CDR3 DNA sequence: TGCGCCAGCAGCCAAGACCCAGGGGCTGGACAGCCCCAGCATTTT. The V gene is TRBV4-3, the J gene TRBJ1-5, with a weak D call TRBD1 (6 bases). CDR3 length: 15 residues. V lost 0 bases, J lost 7 bases, and 13 bases lay in between. Germline CDR1 is LGHNA and CDR2 is YSLEER.

This clone was counted once. The chain uses TRBV19 and TRBJ1-4, with TRBD1 as a possible D gene (6 bases). The CDR3 length is 15 residues. Germline V gene data show CDR1 as LNHDA and CDR2 as SQIVND (reference sequence). Between the trimmed V and J ends, which lost 4 bases and 7 bases, there was a span of 16 bases. The chain's CDR3 is CASSNEVTGREKLFF. Here the CDR3 DNA reads TGTGCCAGTAGTAATGAAGTTACAGGGCGTGAAAAACTGTTTTTT.

V usage is TRBV6-5 and J usage is TRBJ2-7; D not certain. The CDR3 has 14 residues. Trimming removed 3 bases at V and 1 base at J, with 10 bases between. Per the germline V gene, CDR1 is MNHEY and CDR2 is SVGAGI. The CDR3 region is CASSYAIESYEQYF. The CDR3 nucleotides are TGTGCCAGCAGTTATGCTATCGAATCCTACGAGCAGTACTTC.

The genes are TRBV2 and TRBJ1-6; 8 bases match TRBD1. The germline V gene encodes CDR1 SNHLY and CDR2 FYNNEI. The CDR3 spans 15 residues. Germline trimming cut 6 bases from V and 7 bases from J; bases unmatched to any gene: 8. The DNA for the CDR3 is TGTGCCAGCAGACCTTGGACAGGGATCAATTCACCCCTCCACTTT. Its protein product is CASRPWTGINSPLHF.

Worth noting for this clone: This specimen includes other DNA sequences encoding the same CDR3. The rearrangement joins TRBV28 to TRBJ2-7; D may be TRBD2 (6 bases). The CDR3 contains 13 residues. The germline gives CDR1 MDHEN, CDR2 SYDVKM. The V end was cut by 3 bases, the J end by 2 bases, with 8 bases between. CDR3 nucleotides: TGTGCCAGCAGTTTGCGCGGGACCTACGAGCAGTACTTC. It is translated as CASSLRGTYEQYF.

J is TRBJ1-5 and V is TRBV6-2 or TRBV6-3, with TRBD1 identical over 9 bases. This CDR3 contains 17 residues. V lost 5 bases and J lost 2; bases outside the gene matches: 10. CDR1 and CDR2 (germline): MNHEY, SVGEGT. The CDR3 nucleotides are TGTGCCAGCAGTAAGGACAGGGGCCCCGGGGGCAATCAGCCCCAGCATTTT. This encodes CASSKDRGPGGNQPQHF.

The V call is TRBV27, the J call TRBJ1-4, with D possibly being TRBD1 (6 bases). Germline assignment: CDR1 MNHEY and CDR2 SMNVEV (reference sequence). The CDR3 covers 14 residues. The germline V and J ends were trimmed by 3 bases and 8 bases, with 13 bases remaining between them. DNA for the CDR3: TGTGCCAGCAGTTTTCAGGGGATAAACGAAAAACTGTTTTTT. It encodes CASSFQGINEKLFF.

The chain carries TRBV3-1 (or the pseudogene TRBV3-2) and TRBJ2-5, with D perhaps matching TRBD2 (6 bases). The germline V and J ends were trimmed by 3 bases and 3 bases, with 8 bases remaining between them. Germline V gives CDR1 LGHDT, CDR2 YNNKEL (reference sequence). This CDR3 has 13 residues. The DNA of the CDR3 is TGTGCCAGCAGCCATGGACTAAAAGAGACCCAGTACTTC. It yields the protein CASSHGLKETQYF.

This chain links TRBV7-6 with TRBJ2-5; TRBD2 aligns across 12 bases. With 2 bases clipped from V and 7 bases from J, the junction kept 2 bases outside the gene matches. The CDR3 has 14 residues. CDR1 SGHVS and CDR2 FNYEAQ come from the germline V gene. The CDR3 reads CASSLPGLAGTQYF. The CDR3 DNA reads as TGTGCCAGCAGCTTACCGGGACTAGCGGGGACCCAGTACTTC.

This clone has a single count. The CDR3 DNA is TGTGCCAGCAGCCTCGGACAGGACTATGGCTACACCTTC. This codes for CASSLGQDYGYTF. The V gene is TRBV4-2, the J gene TRBJ1-2; 7 positions agree with TRBD1. Germline loops: CDR1 LGHNA, CDR2 YNFKEQ. This CDR3 comprises 13 residues. The V and J ends lost 4 bases and 3 bases, in that order; junction bases with no gene match: 2.

The V gene is TRBV27, the J gene TRBJ1-2, with D possibly being TRBD1 (6 bases). CDR1 and CDR2 from the germline V gene are MNHEY and SMNVEV (reference sequence). V gave up 4 bases and J gave up 0 bases, with 15 bases separating them. There are 16 residues in the CDR3. The CDR3 region has the DNA TGTGCCAGCAGTTCCGTGGTCAGGGGAGCTAACTATGGCTACACCTTC. This gives the protein CASSSVVRGANYGYTF.

This chain uses TRBV7-8 with TRBJ1-1, with 8 bases fitting TRBD1. From germline, CDR1 is SGHVS and CDR2 FQNEAQ. J lost 3 bases, V lost 1 base, and 1 base had no gene match. This CDR3 is built from 14 residues. CDR3 DNA: TGTGCCAGCAGCTTAGTGGACAGGGACACTGAAGCTTTCTTT. This encodes CASSLVDRDTEAFF.

There are a few counts of this clone. The gene calls are TRBV7-9 and TRBJ1-2; perhaps TRBD1 as D (6 bases). Looked up from germline, CDR1 is SEHNR and CDR2 is FQNEAQ (reference sequence). The CDR3 contains 17 residues. V gave up 1 base and J gave up 6 bases, with 21 bases separating them. CDR3 sequence: CASSLGVQGADGNGYTF. CDR3 nucleotide sequence: TGTGCCAGCAGCTTAGGCGTACAGGGTGCGGATGGGAATGGCTACACCTTC.

The V call is TRBV14, the J call TRBJ1-2; maybe TRBD1 (6 bases). CDR1 and CDR2 from the germline V gene are SGHDN and FVKESK. V was shortened by 4 bases and J by 14 bases, with 20 bases between the two germline ends. CDR3 length: 13 amino acids. CDR3 residues: CASSPKDSIIGTF. Here the CDR3 DNA reads TGTGCCAGCAGCCCGAAGGACAGTATAATAGGTACCTTC.

The sample holds one count of this clone. V and J are TRBV9 and TRBJ2-1, with 12 bases that match TRBD2. Germline V gene lookup returns CDR1 SGDLS and CDR2 YYNGEE. The CDR3 has 16 amino acids. V trimming: 0 bases; J trimming: 8 bases; junction bases outside the gene matches: 6. The CDR3 is CASSVASGRGEDEQFF. The CDR3, as DNA: TGTGCCAGCAGCGTAGCTAGCGGGAGGGGAGAAGATGAGCAGTTCTTC.

The rearrangement joins TRBV5-4 to TRBJ1-2; 10 nucleotides line up with TRBD1. Germline V CDR1 and CDR2: SGHNT, YYREEE (reference sequence). The CDR3 runs to 18 residues. V dropped 1 base and J dropped 3; count of bases not matched to a gene: 12. CDR3 loop: CASSLNRADRGPHYGYTF. In nucleotides, the CDR3 is TGTGCCAGCAGCTTGAATCGGGCTGACAGGGGGCCCCACTATGGCTACACCTTC.

This chain's CDR3 is CASSPTRGTEAFF. CDR3 in DNA: TGTGCCAGCTCACCTACAAGGGGCACTGAAGCTTTCTTT. The rearrangement links TRBV18 to TRBJ1-1, with D possibly being TRBD1 (5 bases). The CDR3 runs 13 residues. Trimming stripped 3 bases from V and 4 bases from J, with 9 bases between. Germline CDR1 KGHSH, CDR2 LQKENI.

This clone was recorded once. The V gene is TRBV28, the J gene TRBJ2-1; 7 positions match TRBD1. The V gene end was trimmed by 6 bases and the J gene end by 8 bases; junction bases not matched to a gene: 13. The CDR3 has 15 residues. Germline V gene lookup returns CDR1 MDHEN and CDR2 SYDVKM. The CDR3 DNA reads as TGTGCCAGCAGCTTTTCCCTCTCGACAGGGCATGAGCAGTTCTTC. Protein sequence: CASSFSLSTGHEQFF.

The chain combines TRBV7-6 with TRBJ2-1; 7 bases match TRBD2. The length of the CDR3 is 15 residues. Trimming removed 4 bases from V and 4 bases from J; junction bases left unmatched: 7. From germline, CDR1 is SGHVS and CDR2 FNYEAQ. CDR3 protein: CASSSSPGGYNEQFF. The DNA of the CDR3 is TGTGCCAGCAGCTCCTCCCCGGGGGGTTACAATGAGCAGTTCTTC.

V gene TRBV28 combines with J gene TRBJ2-7, with a tentative D call TRBD2 (6 bases). This CDR3 has 15 residues. Looked up from germline, CDR1 is MDHEN and CDR2 is SYDVKM. With 3 bases removed from V and 1 base from J, the gap between germline ends came to 13 bases. CDR3 DNA sequence: TGTGCCAGCAGTTTTGAGGCTAGCGCGTCCTACGAGCAGTACTTC. Translated, it gives CASSFEASASYEQYF.

The J gene is TRBJ1-2, the V gene TRBV6-1; D unclear. The germline gives CDR1 MNHNS, CDR2 SASEGT. The CDR3 consists of 13 residues. V was clipped by 2 bases and J by 3 bases, with 7 bases between them. The CDR3, as DNA: TGTGCCAGCAGTGAACTAGAAGACTATGGCTACACCTTC. Its protein product is CASSELEDYGYTF.

The rearrangement joins TRBV4-1 to TRBJ1-1; TRBD1 agrees at 10 bases. With 2 bases clipped from V and 0 bases from J, the junction kept 12 bases outside the gene matches. The CDR3 is made up of 19 amino acids. Per the germline V gene, CDR1 is MGHRA and CDR2 is YSYEKL. The CDR3 region has the DNA TGCGCCAGCAGCCAACCTAAAACCGGGACAGGGGAGGTGAACACTGAAGCTTTCTTT. Its translation: CASSQPKTGTGEVNTEAFF.